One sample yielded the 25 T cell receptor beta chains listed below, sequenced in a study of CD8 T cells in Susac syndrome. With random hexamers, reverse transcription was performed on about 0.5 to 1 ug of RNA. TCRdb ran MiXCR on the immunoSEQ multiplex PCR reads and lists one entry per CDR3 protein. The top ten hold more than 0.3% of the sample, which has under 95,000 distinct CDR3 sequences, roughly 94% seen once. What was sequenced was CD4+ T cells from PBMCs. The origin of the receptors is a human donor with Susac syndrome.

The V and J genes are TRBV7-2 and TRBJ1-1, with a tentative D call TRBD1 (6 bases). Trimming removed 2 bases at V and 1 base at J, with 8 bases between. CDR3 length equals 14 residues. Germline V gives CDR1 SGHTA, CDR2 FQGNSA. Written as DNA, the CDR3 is TGTGCCAGCAGCTTAACAGGGTGGAACACTGAAGCTTTCTTT. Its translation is CASSLTGWNTEAFF.

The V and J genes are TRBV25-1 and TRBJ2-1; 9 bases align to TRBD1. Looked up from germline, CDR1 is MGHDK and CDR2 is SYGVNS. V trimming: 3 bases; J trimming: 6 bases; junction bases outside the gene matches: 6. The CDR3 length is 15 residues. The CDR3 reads CASSDNRDRANEQFF. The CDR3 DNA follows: TGTGCCAGCAGTGATAACCGGGACAGGGCCAATGAGCAGTTCTTC.

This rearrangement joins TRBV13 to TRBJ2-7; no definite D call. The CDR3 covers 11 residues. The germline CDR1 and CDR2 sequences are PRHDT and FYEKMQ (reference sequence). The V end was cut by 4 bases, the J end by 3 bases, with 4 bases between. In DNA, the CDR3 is TGTGCCAGCAGCTCCGGCTACGAGCAGTACTTC. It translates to CASSSGYEQYF. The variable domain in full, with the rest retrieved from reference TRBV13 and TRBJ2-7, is AAGVIQSPRHLIKEKRETATLKCYPIPRHDTVYWYQQGPGQDPQFLISFYEKMQSDKGSIPDRFSAQQFSDYHSELNMSSLELGDSALYFCASSSGYEQYFGPGTRLTVT.

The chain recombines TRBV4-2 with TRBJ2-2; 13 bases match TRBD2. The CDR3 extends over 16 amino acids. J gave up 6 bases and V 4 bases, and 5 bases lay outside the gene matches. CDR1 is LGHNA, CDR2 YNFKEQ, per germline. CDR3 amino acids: CASSLLAGGQSGELFF. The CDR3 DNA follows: TGTGCCAGCAGCCTACTAGCGGGGGGGCAGTCCGGGGAGCTGTTTTTT.

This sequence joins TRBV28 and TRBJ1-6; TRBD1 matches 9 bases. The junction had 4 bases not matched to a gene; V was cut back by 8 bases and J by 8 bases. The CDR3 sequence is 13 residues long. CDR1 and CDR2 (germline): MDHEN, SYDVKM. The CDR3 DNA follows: TGTGCCAGCGGCTGGACAGGGGATTCACCCCTCCACTTT. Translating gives CASGWTGDSPLHF.

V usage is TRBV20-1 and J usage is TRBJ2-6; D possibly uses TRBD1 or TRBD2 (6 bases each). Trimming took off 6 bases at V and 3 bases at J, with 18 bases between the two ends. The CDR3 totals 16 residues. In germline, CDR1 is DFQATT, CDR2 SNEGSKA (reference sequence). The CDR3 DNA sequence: TGCAGTGCCCCAGATCTTCGGGGGCGTGGGGCCAACGTCCTGACTTTC. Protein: CSAPDLRGRGANVLTF.

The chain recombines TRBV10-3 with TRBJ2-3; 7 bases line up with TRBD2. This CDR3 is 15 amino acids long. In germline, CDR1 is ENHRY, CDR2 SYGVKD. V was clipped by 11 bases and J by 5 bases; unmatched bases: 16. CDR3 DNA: TGTGCCGCCTCATCGTTCGGGACGGGGGGAGATACGCAGTATTTT. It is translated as CAASSFGTGGDTQYF.

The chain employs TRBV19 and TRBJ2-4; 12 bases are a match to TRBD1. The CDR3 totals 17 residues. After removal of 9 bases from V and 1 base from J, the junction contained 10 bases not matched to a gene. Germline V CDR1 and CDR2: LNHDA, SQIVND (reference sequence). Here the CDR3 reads CASSPGTGGRAKNIQYF. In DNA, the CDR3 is TGTGCCAGCAGTCCCGGGACAGGGGGCAGGGCCAAAAACATTCAGTACTTC.

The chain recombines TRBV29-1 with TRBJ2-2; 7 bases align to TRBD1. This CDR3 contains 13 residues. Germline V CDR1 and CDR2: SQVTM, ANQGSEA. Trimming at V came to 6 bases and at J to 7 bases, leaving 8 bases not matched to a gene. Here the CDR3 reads CSVGQLRDGELFF. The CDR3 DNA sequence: TGCAGCGTGGGACAGCTTCGGGACGGGGAGCTGTTTTTT.

The CDR3 DNA reads TGTGCCAGCAGTTTGTGGTCCCAAGAGACCCAGTACTTC. This codes for CASSLWSQETQYF. V is TRBV27 and J is TRBJ2-5; D ambiguous. The germline V gene encodes CDR1 MNHEY and CDR2 SMNVEV (reference sequence). V lost 3 bases and J lost 1, with 6 bases in between. CDR3 size: 13 residues.

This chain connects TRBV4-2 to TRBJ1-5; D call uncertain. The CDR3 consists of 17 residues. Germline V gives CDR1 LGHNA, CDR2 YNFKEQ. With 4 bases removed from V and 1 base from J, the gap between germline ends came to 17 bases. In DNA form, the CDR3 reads TGTGCCAGCAGCCGAGCAGCAGGTCAGACCAGCAATCAGCCCCAGCATTTT. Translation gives CASSRAAGQTSNQPQHF.

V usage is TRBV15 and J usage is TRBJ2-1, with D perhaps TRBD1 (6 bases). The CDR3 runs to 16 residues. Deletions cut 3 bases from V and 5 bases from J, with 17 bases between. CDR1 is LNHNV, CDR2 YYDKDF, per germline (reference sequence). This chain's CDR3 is CATSSGYREIDNEQFF. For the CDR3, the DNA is TGTGCCACCAGCAGCGGTTACAGGGAAATCGACAATGAGCAGTTCTTC.

The CDR3 loop reads CAIRQGLAKETQYF. CDR3 nucleotides: TGTGCCATCAGGCAGGGACTAGCCAAGGAGACCCAGTACTTC. The chain is built from TRBV10-3 and TRBJ2-5; 9 nucleotides agree with TRBD2. This CDR3 comprises 14 residues. J gave up 5 bases and V 6 bases, and 7 bases lay outside the gene matches. The germline gives CDR1 ENHRY, CDR2 SYGVKD.

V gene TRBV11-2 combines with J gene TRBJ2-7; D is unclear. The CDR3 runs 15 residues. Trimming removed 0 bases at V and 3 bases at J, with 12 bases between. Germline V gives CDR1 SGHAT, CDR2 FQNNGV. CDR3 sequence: CASSLEVSSNYEQYF. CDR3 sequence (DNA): TGTGCCAGCAGCTTAGAAGTCTCTAGTAACTACGAGCAGTACTTC.

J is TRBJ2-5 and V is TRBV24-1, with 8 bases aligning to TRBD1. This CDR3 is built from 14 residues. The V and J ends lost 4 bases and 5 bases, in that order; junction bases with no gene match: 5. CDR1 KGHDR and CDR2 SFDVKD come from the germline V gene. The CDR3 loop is CATSDHRTGETQYF. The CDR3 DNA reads TGTGCCACCAGTGACCACCGGACAGGGGAGACCCAGTACTTC.

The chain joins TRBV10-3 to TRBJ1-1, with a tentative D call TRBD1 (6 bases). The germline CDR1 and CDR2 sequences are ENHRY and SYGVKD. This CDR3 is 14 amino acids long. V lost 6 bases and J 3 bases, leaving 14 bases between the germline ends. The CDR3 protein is CAIRLTGTDTEAFF. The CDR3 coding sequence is TGTGCCATCAGGCTAACAGGGACCGACACTGAAGCTTTCTTT.

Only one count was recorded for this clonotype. The CDR3, as DNA: TGCAGCGTTGATGGCGGGGGGGCCGTTGAGCAGTTCTTC. This encodes CSVDGGGAVEQFF. The chain employs TRBV29-1 and TRBJ2-1; 9 bases align to TRBD2. Trimming removed 3 bases from V and 9 bases from J; junction bases left unmatched: 6. The germline V gene has CDR1 SQVTM and CDR2 ANQGSEA. The CDR3 is made up of 13 amino acids.

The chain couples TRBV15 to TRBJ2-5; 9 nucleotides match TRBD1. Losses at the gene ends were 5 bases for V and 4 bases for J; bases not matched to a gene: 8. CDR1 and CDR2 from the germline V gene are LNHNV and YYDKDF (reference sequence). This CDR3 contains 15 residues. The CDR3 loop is CATSLRTGAIETQYF. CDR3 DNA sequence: TGTGCCACCAGCCTCAGGACAGGGGCTATAGAGACCCAGTACTTC.

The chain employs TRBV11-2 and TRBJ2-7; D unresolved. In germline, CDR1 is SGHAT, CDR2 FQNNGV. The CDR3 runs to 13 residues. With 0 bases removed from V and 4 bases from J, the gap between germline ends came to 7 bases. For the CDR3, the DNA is TGTGCCAGCAGCTTAGAACTCGAGTACGAGCAGTACTTC. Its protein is CASSLELEYEQYF.

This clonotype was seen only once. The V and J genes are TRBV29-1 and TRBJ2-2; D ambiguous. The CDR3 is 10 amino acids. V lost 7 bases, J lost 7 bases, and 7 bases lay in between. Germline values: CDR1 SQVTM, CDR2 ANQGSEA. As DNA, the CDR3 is TGCAGCGCTCGGGTCGGGGAGCTGTTTTTT. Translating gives CSARVGELFF.

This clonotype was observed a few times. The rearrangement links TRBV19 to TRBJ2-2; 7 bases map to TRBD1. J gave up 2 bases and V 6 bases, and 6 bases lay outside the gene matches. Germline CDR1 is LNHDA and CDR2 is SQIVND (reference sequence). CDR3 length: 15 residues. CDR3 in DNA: TGTGCCAGTAGAAGAGACAGGGTCAACACCGGGGAGCTGTTTTTT. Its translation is CASRRDRVNTGELFF.

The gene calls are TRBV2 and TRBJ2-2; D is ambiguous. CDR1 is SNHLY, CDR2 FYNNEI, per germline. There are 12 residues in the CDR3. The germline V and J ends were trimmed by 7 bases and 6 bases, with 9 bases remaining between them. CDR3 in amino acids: CASNPMAGELFF. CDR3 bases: TGTGCCAGCAACCCGATGGCCGGGGAGCTGTTTTTT.

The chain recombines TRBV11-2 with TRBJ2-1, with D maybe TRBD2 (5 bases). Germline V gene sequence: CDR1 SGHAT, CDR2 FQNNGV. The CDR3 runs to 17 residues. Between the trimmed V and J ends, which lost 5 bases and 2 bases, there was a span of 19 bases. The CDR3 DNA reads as TGTGCCAGCAGCATGTTAAAGAGGGCTAGAACCTACAATGAGCAGTTCTTC. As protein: CASSMLKRARTYNEQFF. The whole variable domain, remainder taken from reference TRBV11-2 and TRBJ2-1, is EAGVAQSPRYKIIEKRQSVAFWCNPISGHATLYWYQQILGQGPKLLIQFQNNGVVDDSQLPKDRFSAERLKGVDSTLKIQPAKLEDSAVYLCASSMLKRARTYNEQFFGPGTRLTVL.

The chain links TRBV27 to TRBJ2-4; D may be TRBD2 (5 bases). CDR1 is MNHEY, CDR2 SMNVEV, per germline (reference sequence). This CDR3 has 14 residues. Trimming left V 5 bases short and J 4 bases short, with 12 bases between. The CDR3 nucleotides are TGTGCCAGCAGTCCCCTTAGCGCAAAAAACATTCAGTACTTC. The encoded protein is CASSPLSAKNIQYF.

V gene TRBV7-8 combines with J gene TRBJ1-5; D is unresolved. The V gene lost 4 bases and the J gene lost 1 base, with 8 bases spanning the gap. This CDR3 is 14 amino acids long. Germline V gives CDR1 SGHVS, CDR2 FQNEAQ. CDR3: CASSSIGSNQPQHF. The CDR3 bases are TGTGCCAGCAGCTCGATAGGAAGCAATCAGCCCCAGCATTTT.